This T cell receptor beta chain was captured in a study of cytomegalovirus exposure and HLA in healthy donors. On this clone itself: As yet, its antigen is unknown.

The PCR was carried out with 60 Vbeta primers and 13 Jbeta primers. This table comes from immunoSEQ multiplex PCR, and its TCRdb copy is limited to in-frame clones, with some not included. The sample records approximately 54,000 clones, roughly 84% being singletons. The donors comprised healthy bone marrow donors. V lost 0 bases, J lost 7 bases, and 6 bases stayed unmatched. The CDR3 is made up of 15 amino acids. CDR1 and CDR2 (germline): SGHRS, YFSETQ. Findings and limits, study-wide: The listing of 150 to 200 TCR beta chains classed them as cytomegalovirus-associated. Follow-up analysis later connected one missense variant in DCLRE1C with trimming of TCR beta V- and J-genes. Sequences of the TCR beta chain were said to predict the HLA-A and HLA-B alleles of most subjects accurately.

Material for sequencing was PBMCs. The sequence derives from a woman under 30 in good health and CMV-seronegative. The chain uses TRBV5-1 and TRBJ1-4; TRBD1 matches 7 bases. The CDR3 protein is CASSLEAGGGEKLFF. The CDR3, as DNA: TGCGCCAGCAGCTTGGAGGCAGGGGGAGGTGAAAAACTGTTTTTT. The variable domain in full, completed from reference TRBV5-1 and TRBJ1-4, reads KAGVTQTPRYLIKTRGQQVTLSCSPISGHRSVSWYQQTPGQGLQFLFEYFSETQRNKGNFPGRFSGRQFSNSRSEMNVSTLELGDSALYLCASSLEAGGGEKLFFGSGTQLSVL.